Following are 2 T cell receptor beta chains from one sample sequenced in a study of blood T cells in healthy people across ages. A second PCR of 7 to 11 cycles used a sample-barcoded 5' primer and a J-beta primer mix. TCRdb reanalysed the 5' RACE reads using MiXCR and keeps one entry per CDR3 protein. The sample holds around 1,500,000 distinct CDR3 sequences; 28% are singletons and the top ten take roughly 8%. Sample: blood. The receptors were gathered from a woman aged 25 to 39 in good health.

This clonotype was seen ten or more times. V gene TRBV12-3 or TRBV12-4 combines with J gene TRBJ2-7; D is unclear. Trimming took off 1 base at V and 3 bases at J, with 10 bases between the two ends. The CDR3 is made up of 14 amino acids. CDR3: CASSLGGIDYEQYF. For the CDR3, the DNA is TGTGCCAGCAGTTTAGGCGGCATTGACTACGAGCAGTACTTC.

The V call is TRBV9, the J call TRBJ1-1; D might be TRBD1 (6 bases). CDR1 is SGDLS, CDR2 YYNGEE, per germline. This CDR3 has 15 amino acids. V was cut by 3 bases and J by 5 bases, with 17 bases left in between. In DNA, the CDR3 is TGTGCCAGCAGCGCCGGAGGAGGGGGAAGAACTGAAGCTTTCTTT. Encoded protein: CASSAGGGGRTEAFF.